The next 11 T cell receptor beta chains were all read from a single sample in a study of cytomegalovirus exposure and HLA in healthy donors. A multiplex PCR was run with 60 Vbeta primers and 13 Jbeta primers. The method was immunoSEQ multiplex PCR; TCRdb's version includes in-frame clones alone and lacks a portion of them. The specimen's table records approximately 140,000 clones. The sequencing sample was made of PBMCs. Source of these receptors: a man aged 35-49 years in good health and CMV-seronegative.

V usage is TRBV9 and J usage is TRBJ1-6; possible D gene TRBD1, 6 bases. The CDR3 has 16 amino acids. V shed 0 bases and J shed 4 bases, with 11 bases lying between them. CDR1 and CDR2 from the germline V gene are SGDLS and YYNGEE. Written as DNA, the CDR3 is TGTGCCAGCAGCGTAGAGGACAGCCCATATAATTCACCCCTCCACTTT. This codes for CASSVEDSPYNSPLHF. Supplemented by reference TRBV9 and TRBJ1-6, the full variable domain reads DSGVTQTPKHLITATGQRVTLRCSPRSGDLSVYWYQQSLDQGLQFLIQYYNGEERAKGNILERFSAQQFPDLHSELNLSSLELGDSALYFCASSVEDSPYNSPLHFGNGTRLTVT.

The chain couples TRBV6-6 to TRBJ2-3; 8 bases line up with TRBD2. Germline CDR1 and CDR2: MNHNY and SVGAGI (reference sequence). Trimming at V came to 4 bases and at J to 3 bases, leaving 9 bases not matched to a gene. This CDR3 spans 16 amino acids. The CDR3 region is CASSSSVSGGTDTQYF. The CDR3 DNA is TGTGCCAGCAGTTCGTCCGTATCGGGGGGGACAGATACGCAGTATTTT.

This rearrangement joins TRBV7-9 to TRBJ2-1; 14 bases match TRBD2. V lost 5 bases, J lost 2 bases, and 2 bases stayed unmatched. Germline V gives CDR1 SEHNR, CDR2 FQNEAQ (reference sequence). The CDR3 length is 16 residues. As DNA, the CDR3 is TGTGCCAGCAGCAGGACTAGCGGGGGGACCTACAATGAGCAGTTCTTC. Its translation is CASSRTSGGTYNEQFF.

The chain employs TRBV7-8 and TRBJ2-2, with 7 bases lining up with TRBD1. The V gene's germline CDR1 is SGHVS and CDR2 FQNEAQ. Germline trimming cut 1 base from V and 5 bases from J; bases unmatched to any gene: 4. This CDR3 spans 15 amino acids. DNA of the CDR3: TGTGCCAGCAGCTTAGTCGTCAGGGGGACCGGGGAGCTGTTTTTT. Its translation is CASSLVVRGTGELFF.

V gene TRBV11-3 combines with J gene TRBJ1-4, with D unresolved. The germline V gene has CDR1 SGHNT and CDR2 YENEEA. V lost 7 bases to trimming and J lost 0 bases, with 15 bases between them. The CDR3 totals 16 residues. Here the CDR3 reads CASTSGSNSTNEKLFF. CDR3 DNA sequence: TGTGCCAGCACGTCCGGGAGTAACTCAACTAATGAAAAACTGTTTTTT.

J is TRBJ2-7 and V is TRBV11-2; no definite D call. Trimming removed 5 bases at V and 3 bases at J, with 17 bases between. Germline CDR1 and CDR2: SGHAT and FQNNGV. This CDR3 has 15 residues. The CDR3 sequence: CASSADWNSLYEQYF. DNA of the CDR3: TGTGCCAGCAGCGCTGATTGGAACAGCCTCTACGAGCAGTACTTC.

This chain links TRBV27 with TRBJ1-1; no reliable D call. The CDR3 is 13 amino acids. CDR1 is MNHEY and CDR2 is SMNVEV in the germline V gene (reference sequence). Trimming removed 5 bases at V and 8 bases at J, with 15 bases between. CDR3 in amino acids: CASSSQAPFEAFF. The CDR3 DNA follows: TGTGCCAGCAGTAGCCAGGCACCCTTCGAAGCTTTCTTT.

This chain uses TRBV19 with TRBJ1-2, with D possibly TRBD1 on 5 matching bases. The germline V and J ends were trimmed by 1 base and 5 bases, with 14 bases remaining between them. The CDR3 has 15 amino acids. CDR1 is LNHDA and CDR2 is SQIVND in the germline V gene (reference sequence). The CDR3 DNA sequence: TGTGCCAGTAGTATAGGACAATGGGGCGAGTATGGCTACACCTTC. As protein: CASSIGQWGEYGYTF.

Concerning this clone: Mismatch with germline at one junction end may stem from a read error. The genes are TRBV10-3 and TRBJ2-3, with TRBD2 identical over 7 bases. The CDR3 consists of 15 residues. Per germline, CDR1 ENHRY and CDR2 SYGVKD. Here the CDR3 DNA reads TGTACCATCAGTGGAGGGCGGGGGACCACAGATACGCAGTATTTT. As protein: CTISGGRGTTDTQYF.

The rearrangement uses TRBV6-5 and TRBJ2-7; TRBD1 might be the D (6 bases). This CDR3 has 14 residues. Germline CDR1 is MNHEY and CDR2 is SVGAGI. Trimming shortened V by 6 bases and J by 6 bases, and 18 bases separated the two germline ends. The CDR3, as DNA: TGTGCCAGCAGCCCAGACAGGCGGTATGGCGAGCAGTACTTC. Translation gives CASSPDRRYGEQYF.

CDR3 nucleotides: TGTGCCAGCAGCTTAGGACGGGGGGGCCCCACAGATACGCAGTATTTT. This gives the protein CASSLGRGGPTDTQYF. The gene calls are TRBV11-3 and TRBJ2-3; 8 nucleotides align to TRBD2. The CDR3 length is 16 residues. The ends lost 1 base at V and 2 bases at J; junction bases unmatched: 5. Germline V gives CDR1 SGHNT, CDR2 YENEEA.